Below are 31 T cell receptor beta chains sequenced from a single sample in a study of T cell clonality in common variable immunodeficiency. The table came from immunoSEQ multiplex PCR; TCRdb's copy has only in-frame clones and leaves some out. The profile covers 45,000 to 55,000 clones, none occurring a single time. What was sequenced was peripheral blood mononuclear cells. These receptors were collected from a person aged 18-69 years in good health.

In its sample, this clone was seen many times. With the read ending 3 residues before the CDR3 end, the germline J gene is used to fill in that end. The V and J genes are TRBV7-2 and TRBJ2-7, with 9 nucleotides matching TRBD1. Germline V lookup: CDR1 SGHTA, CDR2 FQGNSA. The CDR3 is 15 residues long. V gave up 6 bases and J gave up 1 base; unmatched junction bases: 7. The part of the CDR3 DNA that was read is TGTGCCAGCAGGGACCGGGACAGGGTATCCTACGAG. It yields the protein CASRDRDRVSYE. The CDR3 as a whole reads CASRDRDRVSYEQYF.

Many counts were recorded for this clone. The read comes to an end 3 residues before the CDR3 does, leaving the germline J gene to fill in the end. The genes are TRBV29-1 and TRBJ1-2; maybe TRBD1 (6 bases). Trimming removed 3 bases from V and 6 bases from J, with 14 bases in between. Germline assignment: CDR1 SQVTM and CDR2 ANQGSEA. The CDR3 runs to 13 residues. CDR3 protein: CSVDSGAGHGYTF. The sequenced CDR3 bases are TGCAGCGTTGACTCAGGGGCGGGCCATGGC.

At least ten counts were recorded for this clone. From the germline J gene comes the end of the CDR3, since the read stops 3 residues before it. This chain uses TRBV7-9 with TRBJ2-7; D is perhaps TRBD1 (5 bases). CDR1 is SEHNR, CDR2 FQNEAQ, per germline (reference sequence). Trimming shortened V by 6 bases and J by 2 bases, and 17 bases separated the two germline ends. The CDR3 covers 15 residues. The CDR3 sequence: CASSRDIDRPYEQYF. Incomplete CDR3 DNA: TGTGCCAGCAGTCGAGATATCGACAGACCCTACGAG.

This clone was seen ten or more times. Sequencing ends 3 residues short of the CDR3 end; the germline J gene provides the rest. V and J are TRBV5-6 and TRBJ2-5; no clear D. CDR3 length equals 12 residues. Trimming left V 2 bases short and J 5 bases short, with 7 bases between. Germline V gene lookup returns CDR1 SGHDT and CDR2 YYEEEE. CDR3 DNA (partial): TGTGCCAGCAGCTTCGGCAGGGAGACC. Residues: CASSFGRET. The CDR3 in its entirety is CASSFGRETQYF.

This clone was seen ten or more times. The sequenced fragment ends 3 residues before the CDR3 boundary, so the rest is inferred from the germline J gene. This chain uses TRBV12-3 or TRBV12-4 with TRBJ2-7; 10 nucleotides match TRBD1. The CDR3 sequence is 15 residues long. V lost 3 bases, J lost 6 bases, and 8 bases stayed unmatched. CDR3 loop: CASSLDRGYPSEQYF. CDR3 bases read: TGTGCCAGCAGTTTGGACAGGGGGTACCCTAGCGAG.

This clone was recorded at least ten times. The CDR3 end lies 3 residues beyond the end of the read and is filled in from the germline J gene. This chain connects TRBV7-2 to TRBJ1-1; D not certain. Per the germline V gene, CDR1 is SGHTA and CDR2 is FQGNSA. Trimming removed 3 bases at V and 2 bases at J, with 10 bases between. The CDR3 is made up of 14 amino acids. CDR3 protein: CASSLATRNTEAFF. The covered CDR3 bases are TGTGCCAGCAGCTTGGCAACAAGAAACACTGAA.

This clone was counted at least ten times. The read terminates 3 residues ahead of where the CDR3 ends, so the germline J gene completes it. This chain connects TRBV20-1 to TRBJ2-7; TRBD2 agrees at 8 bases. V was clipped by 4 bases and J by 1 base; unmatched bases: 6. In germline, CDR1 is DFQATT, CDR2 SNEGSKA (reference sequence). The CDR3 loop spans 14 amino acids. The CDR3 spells CSAKGAGESYEQYF. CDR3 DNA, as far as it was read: TGCAGTGCTAAGGGAGCGGGAGAGTCCTACGAG.

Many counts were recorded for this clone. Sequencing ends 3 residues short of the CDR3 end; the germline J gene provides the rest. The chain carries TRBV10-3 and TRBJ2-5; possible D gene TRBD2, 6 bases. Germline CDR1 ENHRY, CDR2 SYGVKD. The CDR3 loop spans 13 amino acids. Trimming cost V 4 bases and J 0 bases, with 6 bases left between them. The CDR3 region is CAISGDYQETQYF. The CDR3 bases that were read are TGTGCCATCAGTGGGGACTACCAAGAGACC.

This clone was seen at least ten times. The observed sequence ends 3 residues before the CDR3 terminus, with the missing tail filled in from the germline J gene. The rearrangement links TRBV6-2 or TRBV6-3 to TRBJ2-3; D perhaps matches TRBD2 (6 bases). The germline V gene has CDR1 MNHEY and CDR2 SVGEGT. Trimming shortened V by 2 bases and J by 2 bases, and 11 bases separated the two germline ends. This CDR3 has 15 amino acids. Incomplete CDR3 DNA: TGTGCCAGCAGTTACGGGGGGACCCACACAGATACG. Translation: CASSYGGTHTDT. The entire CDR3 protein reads CASSYGGTHTDTQYF.

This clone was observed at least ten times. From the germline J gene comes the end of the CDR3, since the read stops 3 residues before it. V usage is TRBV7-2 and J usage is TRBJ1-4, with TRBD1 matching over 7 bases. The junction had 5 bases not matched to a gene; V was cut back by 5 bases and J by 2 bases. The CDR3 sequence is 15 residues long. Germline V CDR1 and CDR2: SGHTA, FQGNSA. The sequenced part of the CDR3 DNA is TGTGCCAGCAGCCAAGACAGGGTTACTAATGAAAAA. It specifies CASSQDRVTNEK. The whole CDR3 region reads CASSQDRVTNEKLFF.

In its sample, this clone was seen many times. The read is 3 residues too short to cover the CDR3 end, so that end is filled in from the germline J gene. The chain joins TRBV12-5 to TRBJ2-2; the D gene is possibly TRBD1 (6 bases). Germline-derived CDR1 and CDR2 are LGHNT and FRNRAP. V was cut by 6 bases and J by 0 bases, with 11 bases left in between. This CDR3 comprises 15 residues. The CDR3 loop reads CASGAGTPNTGELFF. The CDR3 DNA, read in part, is TGTGCTAGTGGGGCCGGGACACCGAACACCGGGGAG.

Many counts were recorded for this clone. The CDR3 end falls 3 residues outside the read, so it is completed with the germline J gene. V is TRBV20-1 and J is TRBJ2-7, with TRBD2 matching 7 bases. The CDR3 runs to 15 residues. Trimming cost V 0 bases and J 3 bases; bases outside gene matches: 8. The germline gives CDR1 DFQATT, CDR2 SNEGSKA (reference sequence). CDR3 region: CSARDLGGRVYEQYF. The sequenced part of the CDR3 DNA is TGCAGTGCTAGAGATCTCGGCGGGAGAGTCTACGAG.

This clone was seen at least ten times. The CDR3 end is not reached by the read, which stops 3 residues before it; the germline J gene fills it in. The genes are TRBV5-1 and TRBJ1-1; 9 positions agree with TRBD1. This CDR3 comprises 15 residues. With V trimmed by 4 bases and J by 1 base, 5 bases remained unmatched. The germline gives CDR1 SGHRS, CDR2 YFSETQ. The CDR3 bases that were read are TGCGCCAGCAGCGTCCAACAGGGGGCGAACACTGAA. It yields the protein CASSVQQGANTE. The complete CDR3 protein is CASSVQQGANTEAFF.

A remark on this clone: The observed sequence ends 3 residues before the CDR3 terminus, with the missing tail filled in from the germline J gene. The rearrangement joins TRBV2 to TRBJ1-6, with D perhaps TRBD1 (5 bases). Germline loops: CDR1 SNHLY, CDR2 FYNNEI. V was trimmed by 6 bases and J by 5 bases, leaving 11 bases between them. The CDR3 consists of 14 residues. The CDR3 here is CASRTGTDNSPLHF. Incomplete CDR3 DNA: TGTGCCAGCAGAACCGGGACTGATAATTCACCC. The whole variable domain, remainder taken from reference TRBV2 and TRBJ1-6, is EPEVTQTPSHQVTQMGQEVILRCVPISNHLYFYWYRQILGQKVEFLVSFYNNEISEKSEIFDDQFSVERPDGSNFTLKIRSTKLEDSAMYFCASRTGTDNSPLHFGNGTRLTVT.

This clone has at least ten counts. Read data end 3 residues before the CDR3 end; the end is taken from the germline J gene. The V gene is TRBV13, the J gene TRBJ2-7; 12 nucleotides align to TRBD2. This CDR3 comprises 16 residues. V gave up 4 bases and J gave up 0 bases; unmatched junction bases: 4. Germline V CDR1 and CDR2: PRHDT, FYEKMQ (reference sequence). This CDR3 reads CASSSPGLAGSYEQYF. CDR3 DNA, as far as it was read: TGTGCCAGCAGCTCACCGGGACTAGCGGGCTCCTACGAG.

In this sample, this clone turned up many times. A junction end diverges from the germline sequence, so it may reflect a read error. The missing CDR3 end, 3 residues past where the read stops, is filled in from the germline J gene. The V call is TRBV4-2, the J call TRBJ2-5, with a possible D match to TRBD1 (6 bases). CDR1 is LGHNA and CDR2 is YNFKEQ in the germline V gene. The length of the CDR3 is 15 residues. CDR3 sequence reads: CASSQLMTGKETQYF. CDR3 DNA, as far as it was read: TGCGCCAGCAGCCAGCTCATGACAGGAAAAGAGACC.

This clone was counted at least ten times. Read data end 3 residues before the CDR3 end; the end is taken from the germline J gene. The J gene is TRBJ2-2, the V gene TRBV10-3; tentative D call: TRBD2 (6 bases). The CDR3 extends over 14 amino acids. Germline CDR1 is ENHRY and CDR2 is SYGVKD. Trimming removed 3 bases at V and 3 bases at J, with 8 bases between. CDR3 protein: CAISELADTGELFF. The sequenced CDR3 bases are TGTGCCATCAGTGAACTAGCCGACACCGGGGAG.

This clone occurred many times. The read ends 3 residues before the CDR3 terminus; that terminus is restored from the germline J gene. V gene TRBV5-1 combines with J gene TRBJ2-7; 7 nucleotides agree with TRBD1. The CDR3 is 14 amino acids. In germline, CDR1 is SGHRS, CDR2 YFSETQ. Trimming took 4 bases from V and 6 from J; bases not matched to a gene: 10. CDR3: CASSTTGVEVEQYF. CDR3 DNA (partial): TGCGCCAGCAGCACCACAGGGGTCGAAGTCGAG.

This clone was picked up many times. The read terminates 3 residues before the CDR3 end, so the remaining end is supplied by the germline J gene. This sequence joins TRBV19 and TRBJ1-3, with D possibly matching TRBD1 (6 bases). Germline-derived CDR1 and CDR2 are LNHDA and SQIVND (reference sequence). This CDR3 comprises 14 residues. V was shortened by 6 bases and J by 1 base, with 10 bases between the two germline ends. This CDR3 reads CASSPGASGNTIYF. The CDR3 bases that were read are TGTGCCAGTAGCCCAGGGGCGTCTGGAAACACC.

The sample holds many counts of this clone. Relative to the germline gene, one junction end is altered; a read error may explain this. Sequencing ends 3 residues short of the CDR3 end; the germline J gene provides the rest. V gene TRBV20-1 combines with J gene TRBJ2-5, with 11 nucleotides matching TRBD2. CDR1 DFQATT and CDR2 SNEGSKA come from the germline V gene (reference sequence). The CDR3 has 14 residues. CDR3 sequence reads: CSAYSGRVQGTQYF. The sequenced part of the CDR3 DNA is TGCAGTGCATATAGCGGGAGGGTTCAAGGGACC.

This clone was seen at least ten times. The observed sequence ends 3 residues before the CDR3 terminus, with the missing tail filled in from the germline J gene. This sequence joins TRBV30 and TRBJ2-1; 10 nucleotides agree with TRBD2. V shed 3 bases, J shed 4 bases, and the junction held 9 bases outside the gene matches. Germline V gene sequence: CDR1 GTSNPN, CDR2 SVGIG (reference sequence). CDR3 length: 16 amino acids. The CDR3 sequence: CAWSHPGLALYNEQFF. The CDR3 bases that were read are TGTGCCTGGAGCCACCCGGGACTAGCGCTGTACAATGAG.

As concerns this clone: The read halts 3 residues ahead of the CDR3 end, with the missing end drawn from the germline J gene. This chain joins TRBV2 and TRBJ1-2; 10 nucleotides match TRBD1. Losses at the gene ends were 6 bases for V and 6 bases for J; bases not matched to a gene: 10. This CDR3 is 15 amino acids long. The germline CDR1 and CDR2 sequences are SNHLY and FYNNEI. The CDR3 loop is CASSIQLTGGDGYTF. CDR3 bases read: TGTGCCAGCAGCATACAACTGACAGGGGGCGATGGC.

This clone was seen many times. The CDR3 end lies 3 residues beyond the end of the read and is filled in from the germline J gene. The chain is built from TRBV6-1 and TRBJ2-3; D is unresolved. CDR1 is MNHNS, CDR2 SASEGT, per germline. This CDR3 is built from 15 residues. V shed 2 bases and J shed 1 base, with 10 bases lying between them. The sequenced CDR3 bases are TGTGCCAGCAGTGAAAGGAGCGCCCGCACAGATACG. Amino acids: CASSERSARTDT. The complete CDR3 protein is CASSERSARTDTQYF.

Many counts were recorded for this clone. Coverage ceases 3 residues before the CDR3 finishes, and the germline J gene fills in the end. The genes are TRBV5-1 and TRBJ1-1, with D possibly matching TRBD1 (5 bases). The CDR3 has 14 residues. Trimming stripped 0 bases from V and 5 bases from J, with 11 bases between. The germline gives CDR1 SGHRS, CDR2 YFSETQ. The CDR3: CASSLGGDLTEAFF. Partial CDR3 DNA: TGCGCCAGCAGCTTGGGAGGGGATCTGACTGAA.

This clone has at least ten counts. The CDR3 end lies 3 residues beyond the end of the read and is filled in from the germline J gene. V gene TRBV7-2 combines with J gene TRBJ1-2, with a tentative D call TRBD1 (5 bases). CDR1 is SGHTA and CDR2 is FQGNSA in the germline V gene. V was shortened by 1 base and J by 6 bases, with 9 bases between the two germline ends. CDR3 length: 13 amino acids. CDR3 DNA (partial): TGTGCCAGCAGCTTAGTCAGGGAGGATGGC. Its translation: CASSLVREDG. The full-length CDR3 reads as CASSLVREDGYTF.

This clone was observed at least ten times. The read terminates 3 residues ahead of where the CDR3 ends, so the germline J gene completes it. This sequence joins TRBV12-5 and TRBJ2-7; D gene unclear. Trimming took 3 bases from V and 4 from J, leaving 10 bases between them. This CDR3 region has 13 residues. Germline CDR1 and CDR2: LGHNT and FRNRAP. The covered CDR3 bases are TGTGCTAGTGGTTTCGAGACAACTTACGAG. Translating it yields CASGFETTYE. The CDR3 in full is CASGFETTYEQYF.

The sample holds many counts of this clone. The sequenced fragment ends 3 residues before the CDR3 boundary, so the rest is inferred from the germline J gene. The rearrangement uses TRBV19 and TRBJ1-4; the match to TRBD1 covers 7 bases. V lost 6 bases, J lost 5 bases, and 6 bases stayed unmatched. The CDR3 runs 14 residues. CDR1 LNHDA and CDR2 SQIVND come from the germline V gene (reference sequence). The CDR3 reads CASRGTVINEKLFF. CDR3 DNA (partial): TGTGCCAGTAGAGGGACAGTCATAAATGAAAAA.

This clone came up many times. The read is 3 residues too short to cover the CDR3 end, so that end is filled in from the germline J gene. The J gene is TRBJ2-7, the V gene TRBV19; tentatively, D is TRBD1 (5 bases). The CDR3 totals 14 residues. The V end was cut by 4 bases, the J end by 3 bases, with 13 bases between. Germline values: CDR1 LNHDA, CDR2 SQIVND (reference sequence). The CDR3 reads CASSKKGFFYEQYF. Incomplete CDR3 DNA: TGTGCCAGTAGTAAAAAGGGGTTTTTCTACGAG.

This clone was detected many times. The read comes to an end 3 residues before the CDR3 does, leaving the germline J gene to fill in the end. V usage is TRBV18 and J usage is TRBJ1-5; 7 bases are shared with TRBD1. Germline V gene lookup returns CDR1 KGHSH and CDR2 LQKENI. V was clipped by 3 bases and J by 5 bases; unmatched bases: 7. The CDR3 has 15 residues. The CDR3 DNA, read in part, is TGTGCCAGCTCACCTCTTTTCAGGGGGGATCAGCCC. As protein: CASSPLFRGDQP. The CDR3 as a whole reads CASSPLFRGDQPQHF.

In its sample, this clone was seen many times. CDR3 sequence: CSASPGGGNQPQHF. The covered CDR3 bases are TGCAGTGCTAGCCCAGGGGGCGGCAATCAGCCC. The rearrangement uses TRBV20-1 and TRBJ1-5; 8 nucleotides align to TRBD1. Read sequence stops 3 residues before the CDR3 end, and the germline J gene provides the missing end. Trimming cost V 3 bases and J 2 bases; bases outside gene matches: 3. This CDR3 spans 14 amino acids. Germline assignment: CDR1 DFQATT and CDR2 SNEGSKA (reference sequence).

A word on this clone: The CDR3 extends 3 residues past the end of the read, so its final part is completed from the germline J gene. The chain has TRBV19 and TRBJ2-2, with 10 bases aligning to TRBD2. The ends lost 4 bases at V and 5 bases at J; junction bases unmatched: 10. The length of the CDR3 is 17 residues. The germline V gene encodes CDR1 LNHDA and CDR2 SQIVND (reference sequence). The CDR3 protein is CASSTGTSVMGTGELFF. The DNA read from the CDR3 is TGTGCCAGTAGTACCGGGACTAGCGTCATGGGTACCGGGGAG.